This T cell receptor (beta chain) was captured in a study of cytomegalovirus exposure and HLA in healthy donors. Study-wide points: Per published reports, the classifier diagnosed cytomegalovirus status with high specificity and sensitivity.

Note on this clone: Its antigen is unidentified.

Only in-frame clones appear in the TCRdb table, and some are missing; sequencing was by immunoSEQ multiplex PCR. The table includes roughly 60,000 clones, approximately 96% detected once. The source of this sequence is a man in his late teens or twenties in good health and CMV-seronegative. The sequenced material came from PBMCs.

Written as DNA, the CDR3 is TGTGCCAGCAGTTGGGACAGAGCCGGCCTAGCGGGGGCTGGTGAGCAGTTCTTC. It codes for CASSWDRAGLAGAGEQFF. V usage is TRBV5-6 and J usage is TRBJ2-1; TRBD2 matches at 10 bases. CDR1 SGHDT and CDR2 YYEEEE come from the germline V gene. This CDR3 comprises 18 residues. V trimming: 5 bases; J trimming: 9 bases; junction bases outside the gene matches: 20.